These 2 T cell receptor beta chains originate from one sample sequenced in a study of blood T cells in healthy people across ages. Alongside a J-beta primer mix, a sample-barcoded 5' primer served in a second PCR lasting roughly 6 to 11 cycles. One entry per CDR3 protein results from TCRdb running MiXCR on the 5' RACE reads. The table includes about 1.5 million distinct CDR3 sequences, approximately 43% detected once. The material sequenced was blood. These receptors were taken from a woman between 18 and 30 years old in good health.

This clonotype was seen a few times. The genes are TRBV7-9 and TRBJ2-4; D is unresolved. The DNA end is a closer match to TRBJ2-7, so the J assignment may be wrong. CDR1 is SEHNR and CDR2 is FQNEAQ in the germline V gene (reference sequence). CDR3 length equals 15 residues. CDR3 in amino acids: CASSLVSPLPSEQYF. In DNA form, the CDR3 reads TGTGCCAGCAGCTTAGTTTCCCCGCTCCCATCCGAGCAGTACTTC.

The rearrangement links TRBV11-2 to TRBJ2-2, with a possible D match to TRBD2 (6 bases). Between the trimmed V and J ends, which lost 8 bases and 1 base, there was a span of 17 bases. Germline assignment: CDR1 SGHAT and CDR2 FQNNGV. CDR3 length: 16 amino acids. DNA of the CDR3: TGTGCCAGCTTAGCGGCCGGGACCCTGAACACCGGGGAGCTGTTTTTT. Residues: CASLAAGTLNTGELFF.